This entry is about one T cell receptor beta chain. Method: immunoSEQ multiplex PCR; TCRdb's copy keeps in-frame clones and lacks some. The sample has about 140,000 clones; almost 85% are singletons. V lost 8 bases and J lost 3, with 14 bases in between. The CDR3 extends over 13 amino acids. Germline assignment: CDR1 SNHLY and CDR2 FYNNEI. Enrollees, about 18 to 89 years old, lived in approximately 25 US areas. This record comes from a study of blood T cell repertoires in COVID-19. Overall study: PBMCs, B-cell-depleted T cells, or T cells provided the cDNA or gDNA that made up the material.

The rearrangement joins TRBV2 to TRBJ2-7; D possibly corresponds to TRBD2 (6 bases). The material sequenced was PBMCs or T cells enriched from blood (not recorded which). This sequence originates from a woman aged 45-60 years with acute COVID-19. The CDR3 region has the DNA TGTGCCAGCGGACGTCTAGCGAACTACGAGCAGTACTTC. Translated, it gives CASGRLANYEQYF.